This is a list of T cell receptor beta chains from one sample in a study of regulatory T cells in long-lasting Graves disease. Using its own MiXCR run on the multiplex PCR reads, TCRdb lists one record per CDR3 protein. Among 350,000 to 500,000 distinct CDR3 sequences listed, around a fifth were seen once. Specimen: peripheral blood mononuclear cells (PBMCs), collected when the disease was refractory, from a patient treated with antithyroid drugs. The receptors here all came from a female donor with Graves disease. Both conserved end residues are part of each CDR3. The order of the fields is V gene, D gene, J gene, clone size, CDR3 DNA, CDR3 protein. A D gene is named only where the DNA matches it firmly. Clone size is not always given. Where it is, it says once, few, many or a class for expanded clones.

V gene: TRBV7-9; D gene: .; J gene: TRBJ2-7; clone size: many; CDR3 DNA: TGTGCCAGCAGCCTAGCGCCAGGGGGTGAGCAGTACTTC; CDR3 protein: CASSLAPGGEQYF
V gene: TRBV12-3/TRBV12-4; D gene: TRBD1; J gene: TRBJ2-2; clone size: many; CDR3 DNA: TGTGCCAGCAGTTCCGACAGGGGAACCGGGGAGCTGTTTTTT; CDR3 protein: CASSSDRGTGELFF
V gene: TRBV29-1; D gene: TRBD1; J gene: TRBJ1-1; clone size: .; CDR3 DNA: TGCAGCGTCTCCAGGGACAGGCTCAACCATGAAGCTTTCTTT; CDR3 protein: CSVSRDRLNHEAFF
V gene: TRBV7-4; D gene: TRBD2; J gene: TRBJ2-1; clone size: .; CDR3 DNA: TGTGCCAGCATCCCGACAGGGGTAAAACGACTAGCGGGAAATGAGCAGTTCTTC; CDR3 protein: CASIPTGVKRLAGNEQFF
V gene: TRBV11-2; D gene: TRBD2; J gene: TRBJ2-2; clone size: .; CDR3 DNA: TGTGCCAGCGGCTTAGAGTTTAGCGGGAGGGCCGGGGAGCTGTTTTTT; CDR3 protein: CASGLEFSGRAGELFF
V gene: TRBV5-1; D gene: .; J gene: TRBJ2-5; clone size: few; CDR3 DNA: TGCGCCAGCAGCTTGGCGACGGCAAGGGAGACCCAGTACTTC; CDR3 protein: CASSLATARETQYF
V gene: TRBV28; D gene: TRBD1; J gene: TRBJ2-7; clone size: many; CDR3 DNA: TGTGCCAGCAGTTTACACCCGGGACAGGCCTACGAGCAGTACTTC; CDR3 protein: CASSLHPGQAYEQYF
V gene: TRBV28; D gene: TRBD2; J gene: TRBJ2-1; clone size: .; CDR3 DNA: TGTGCCAGCAGTCCCTTAAAAGCGGGAAGGGGCTCCCACAATGAGCAGTTCTTC; CDR3 protein: CASSPLKAGRGSHNEQFF
V gene: TRBV5-6; D gene: .; J gene: TRBJ2-7; clone size: .; CDR3 DNA: TGTGCCAGCAGCTTCAAGGGAACCCACGAGCAGTACTTC; CDR3 protein: CASSFKGTHEQYF
V gene: TRBV5-1; D gene: TRBD2; J gene: TRBJ2-7; clone size: .; CDR3 DNA: TGCGCCAGCAGCTTGGCCGCCGGAGCGGGAAACTACGAGCAGTACTTC; CDR3 protein: CASSLAAGAGNYEQYF
V gene: TRBV20-1; D gene: .; J gene: TRBJ2-5; clone size: many; CDR3 DNA: TGCAGTGCTAGAGATGCCAGGGCGGAAGAGACCCAGTACTTC; CDR3 protein: CSARDARAEETQYF
V gene: TRBV29-1; D gene: .; J gene: TRBJ2-5; clone size: .; CDR3 DNA: TGCAGCTTCAGAGGGCGTTACCAAGAGACCCAGTACTTC; CDR3 protein: CSFRGRYQETQYF
V gene: TRBV28; D gene: .; J gene: TRBJ2-5; clone size: many; CDR3 DNA: TGTGCCAGCAGTTCATCCCAGAGGGAGACCCAGTACTTC; CDR3 protein: CASSSSQRETQYF
V gene: TRBV7-9; D gene: .; J gene: TRBJ2-2; clone size: few; CDR3 DNA: TGTGCCAGCAGCCCCTCCAGGGGACTCGGGGAGCTGTTTTTT; CDR3 protein: CASSPSRGLGELFF
V gene: TRBV4-2; D gene: .; J gene: TRBJ2-7; clone size: few; CDR3 DNA: TGTGCCAGCAGCCAACCTCGTGACAGTGGCTACGAGCAGTACTTC; CDR3 protein: CASSQPRDSGYEQYF
V gene: TRBV20-1; D gene: .; J gene: TRBJ2-2; clone size: .; CDR3 DNA: TGCAGTGCTGGAGAGGGGACGAACACCGGGGAGCTGTTTTTT; CDR3 protein: CSAGEGTNTGELFF
V gene: TRBV15; D gene: .; J gene: TRBJ2-7; clone size: many; CDR3 DNA: TGTGCCACCAGCAGAGCCCCCGCGGGGGAGCAGTACTTC; CDR3 protein: CATSRAPAGEQYF
V gene: TRBV7-9; D gene: .; J gene: TRBJ2-2; clone size: .; CDR3 DNA: TGTGCCAGCAGCTTATACGGGTCTAGGCACACCGGGGAGCTGTTTTTT; CDR3 protein: CASSLYGSRHTGELFF
V gene: TRBV3-1; D gene: .; J gene: TRBJ1-1; clone size: .; CDR3 DNA: TGTGCCAGCAGCCAAGGGTGGGGTCCGGAGACTAACACTGAAGCTTTCTTT; CDR3 protein: CASSQGWGPETNTEAFF
V gene: TRBV9; D gene: .; J gene: TRBJ1-6; clone size: few; CDR3 DNA: TGTGCCAGCAGCGTAGGACAGCAAAATTCACCCCTCCACTTT; CDR3 protein: CASSVGQQNSPLHF
V gene: TRBV11-2; D gene: .; J gene: TRBJ2-1; clone size: .; CDR3 DNA: TGTGCCAGCAGCTCCCATGATGGGAGGAAGGGTGAGCAGTTCTTC; CDR3 protein: CASSSHDGRKGEQFF
V gene: TRBV15; D gene: .; J gene: TRBJ2-3; clone size: .; CDR3 DNA: TGTGCCACCAGCAGAGGGTCGGTAAGCACAGATACGCAGTATTTT; CDR3 protein: CATSRGSVSTDTQYF
V gene: TRBV3-1; D gene: TRBD1; J gene: TRBJ1-2; clone size: few; CDR3 DNA: TGTGCCAGCAGCCAGGGGACAGGGTTCTATGGCTACACCTTC; CDR3 protein: CASSQGTGFYGYTF
V gene: TRBV7-2; D gene: .; J gene: TRBJ2-6; clone size: many; CDR3 DNA: TGTGCCAGCAGCTTAGTGTCCGTAGGGGCCAACGTCCTGACTTTC; CDR3 protein: CASSLVSVGANVLTF
V gene: TRBV28; D gene: .; J gene: TRBJ1-5; clone size: .; CDR3 DNA: TGTGTCAGCAGTCTAACACCAAATCAGCCCCAGCATTTT; CDR3 protein: CVSSLTPNQPQHF
V gene: TRBV5-4; D gene: .; J gene: TRBJ1-2; clone size: .; CDR3 DNA: TGTGCCAGCAGCTTGGGTGTTGGTGGCTACACCTTC; CDR3 protein: CASSLGVGGYTF
V gene: TRBV2; D gene: .; J gene: TRBJ2-2; clone size: many; CDR3 DNA: TGTGCCAGCAGAAAAGACAGACGAGGCCGGGAGCTGTTTTTT; CDR3 protein: CASRKDRRGRELFF
V gene: TRBV7-9; D gene: TRBD2; J gene: TRBJ2-7; clone size: .; CDR3 DNA: TGTGCCAGCAGCACATTAGCGGGAACCTCCATTGGGGAGCAGTACTTC; CDR3 protein: CASSTLAGTSIGEQYF
V gene: TRBV29-1; D gene: .; J gene: TRBJ2-7; clone size: many; CDR3 DNA: TGCAGCGTTGCCTCCAGGAGCTCCTACGAGCAGTACTTC; CDR3 protein: CSVASRSSYEQYF
V gene: TRBV30; D gene: .; J gene: TRBJ2-2; clone size: .; CDR3 DNA: TGTGCCTGGAGTAGCTGGAACACCGGGGAGCTGTTTTTT; CDR3 protein: CAWSSWNTGELFF
V gene: TRBV15; D gene: .; J gene: TRBJ2-2; clone size: many; CDR3 DNA: TGTGCCACCAGTTGGGCTACCGGGGAGCTGTTTTTT; CDR3 protein: CATSWATGELFF